This TCR beta chain is drawn from a study of shared clonotypes between healthy human individuals. Germline assignment: CDR1 SGHTA and CDR2 FQGNSA. V was shortened by 5 bases and J by 3 bases, with 18 bases between the two germline ends. This CDR3 region has 16 residues. Produced via immunoSEQ multiplex PCR; TCRdb's table is partial and in-frame only. Of 2 million to 3 million clones listed, roughly 93% were seen once; the top ten hold 0.36%. The source is a man in his late teens or twenties in good health. Some clones in this sample may be carry-over from other donors' samples. The sample was naive CD4+ T cells from PBMCs. This sample's subset: CD45RA+ positively selected. This chain connects TRBV7-2 to TRBJ2-3; D might be TRBD1 (6 bases). CDR3 DNA sequence: TGTGCCAGCAGCCGTATTAGTGGGGGCGAAACAGATACGCAGTATTTT. It is translated as CASSRISGGETDTQYF.